This T cell receptor (beta chain) was captured by sequencing in a study of T cells in Graves' hyperthyroidism and ophthalmopathy. Disease duration under 2 months; hyperthyroidism patients were aged 18 to 65. Uncontrolled infections, other autoimmune diseases, pregnancy or lactation led to exclusion of patients. Used for diagnoses were clinical symptoms, serum thyroxine and TRAb, thyroid ultrasound and orbital computed tomography. Amplification yielded TCR beta CDR3 regions, with RNA transcripts as the source. HTBI primers drove first-round RT-PCR of the TCR CDR3. MiXCR, run by TCRdb on the multiplex PCR reads, gives a single entry per CDR3 protein. The sample has about 290,000 distinct CDR3 sequences, roughly 15% seen once. This clonotype was counted many times. Germline-derived CDR1 and CDR2 are KGHSH and LQKENI. The CDR3 is 14 residues long. Trimming shortened V by 6 bases and J by 5 bases, and 16 bases separated the two germline ends.

The receptor was derived from a woman between 45 and 60 years old with Graves' hyperthyroidism that later progressed to Graves' ophthalmopathy. The J gene is TRBJ2-5, the V gene TRBV18; D gene ambiguous. The material sequenced was blood. This chain's CDR3 is CASSPGSVRETQYF. CDR3 in DNA: TGTGCCAGCTCCCCCGGGTCGGTCCGGGAGACCCAGTACTTC.